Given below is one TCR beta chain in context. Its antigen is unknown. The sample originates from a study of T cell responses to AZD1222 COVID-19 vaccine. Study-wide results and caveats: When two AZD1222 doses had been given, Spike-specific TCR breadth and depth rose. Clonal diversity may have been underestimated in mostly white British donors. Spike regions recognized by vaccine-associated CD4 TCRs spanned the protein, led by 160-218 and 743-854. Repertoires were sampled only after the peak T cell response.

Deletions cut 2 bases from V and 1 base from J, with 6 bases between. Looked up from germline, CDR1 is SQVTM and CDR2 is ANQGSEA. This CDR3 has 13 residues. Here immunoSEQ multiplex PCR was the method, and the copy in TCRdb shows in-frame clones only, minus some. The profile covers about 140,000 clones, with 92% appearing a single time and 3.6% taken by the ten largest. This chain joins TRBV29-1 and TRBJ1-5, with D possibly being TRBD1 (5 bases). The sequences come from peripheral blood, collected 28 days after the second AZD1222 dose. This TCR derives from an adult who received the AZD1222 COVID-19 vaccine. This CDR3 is CSVEQGSNQPQHF. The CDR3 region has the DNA TGCAGCGTTGAACAGGGCAGCAATCAGCCCCAGCATTTT.